This T cell receptor beta chain derives from a study of cytomegalovirus exposure and HLA in healthy donors. General study findings and limits: Some TCR beta chains (roughly 150 of them) were listed as cytomegalovirus-associated. One later analysis, an examination of the 120 or so validation repertoires, found that first-cohort TCR clusters tended to co-occur in them. Published work reported that the classifier diagnosed cytomegalovirus status with high specificity and sensitivity.

Regarding this clone: Its antigen remains unknown.

TCRdb keeps only in-frame clones here, not all; method: immunoSEQ multiplex PCR. This sample has 100,000 to 150,000 clones; roughly 95% occur once, and the top ten carry less than 2%. While the first cohort had fewer than 850 subjects, the donors belonged to the separate validation cohort of 120 subjects. The CDR3 has 14 amino acids. Germline loops: CDR1 SGHNT, CDR2 YENEEA. Deletions cut 5 bases from V and 4 bases from J, with 14 bases between. The source of this sequence is a man aged 18 to 30 in good health and CMV-seronegative. J is TRBJ1-1 and V is TRBV11-3; TRBD1 is a possible D gene (6 bases). The sample was PBMCs. The CDR3 spells CASSHPPGVTEAFF. The CDR3 DNA is TGTGCCAGCAGCCATCCCCCAGGGGTCACTGAAGCTTTCTTT.